One and the same sample provided the 28 T cell receptor beta chains below, sequenced in a study of blood T cell repertoires in COVID-19. Some clones are missing from TCRdb's copy, which holds only in-frame ones; the method was immunoSEQ multiplex PCR. The data show roughly 100,000 clones, approximately 92% seen once. The sample consisted of peripheral blood. The receptors come from a man aged 50 or older with active COVID-19.

This clone was seen only once. The chain's CDR3 is CASSPTRTGGNIQYF. CDR3 DNA sequence: TGTGCCAGCAGCCCTACACGGACAGGGGGGAACATTCAGTACTTC. The chain recombines TRBV3-1 (or the pseudogene TRBV3-2) with TRBJ2-4, with TRBD1 matching 10 bases. Germline V gene sequence: CDR1 LGHDT, CDR2 YNNKEL (reference sequence). The CDR3 has 15 amino acids. Trimming at V came to 4 bases and at J to 7 bases, leaving 7 bases not matched to a gene.

In DNA, the CDR3 is TGTGCCAGCAGTGAAGGGATGGGACTTACGGAGACCCAGTACTTC. As protein: CASSEGMGLTETQYF. V usage is TRBV2 and J usage is TRBJ2-5, with D perhaps matching TRBD2 (6 bases). CDR1 and CDR2 from the germline V gene are SNHLY and FYNNEI. The CDR3 length is 15 residues. V shed 1 base and J shed 5 bases, with 14 bases lying between them. The variable domain in full, with the rest retrieved from reference TRBV2 and TRBJ2-5, is EPEVTQTPSHQVTQMGQEVILRCVPISNHLYFYWYRQILGQKVEFLVSFYNNEISEKSEIFDDQFSVERPDGSNFTLKIRSTKLEDSAMYFCASSEGMGLTETQYFGPGTRLLVL.

A single count supports this clone. J is TRBJ1-1 and V is TRBV7-8; 8 positions agree with TRBD1. This CDR3 comprises 14 residues. Trimming took 5 bases from V and 1 from J; bases not matched to a gene: 3. Germline V gives CDR1 SGHVS, CDR2 FQNEAQ. CDR3 sequence: CASSITGGNTEAFF. Written as DNA, the CDR3 is TGTGCCAGCAGCATCACAGGGGGGAACACTGAAGCTTTCTTT.

CDR3 protein: CASSNGLAGYNEQFF. The CDR3 DNA reads TGTGCCAGCAGTAACGGTCTAGCGGGGTACAATGAGCAGTTCTTC. The rearrangement joins TRBV6-5 to TRBJ2-1, with 9 bases aligning to TRBD2. V shed 5 bases and J 4 bases; nucleotides not matched to a gene: 6. This CDR3 contains 15 residues. Looked up from germline, CDR1 is MNHEY and CDR2 is SVGAGI.

This chain uses TRBV6-4 with TRBJ1-2; D gene uncertain. Germline CDR1 is MRHNA and CDR2 is SNTAGT. V dropped 3 bases and J dropped 8 bases, with 13 bases sitting between them. The CDR3 totals 13 residues. In nucleotides, the CDR3 is TGTGCCAGCAGTGAGGGCAGCTCTATGGGCTACACCTTC. It specifies CASSEGSSMGYTF.

This sequence joins TRBV11-3 and TRBJ2-7, with TRBD1 identical over 10 bases. The germline V gene has CDR1 SGHNT and CDR2 YENEEA. With V trimmed by 4 bases and J by 3 bases, 3 bases remained unmatched. CDR3 length: 14 amino acids. The CDR3 sequence is CASSSGTGDYEQYF. In DNA form, the CDR3 reads TGTGCCAGCAGCTCGGGGACAGGGGACTACGAGCAGTACTTC.

V usage is TRBV24-1 and J usage is TRBJ2-1; 9 positions agree with TRBD2. With 0 bases clipped from V and 9 bases from J, the junction kept 8 bases outside the gene matches. Germline V gives CDR1 KGHDR, CDR2 SFDVKD. This CDR3 comprises 16 residues. CDR3 in DNA: TGTGCCACCAGTGATTTGCAGGCTAGCGGGAAGGGTGAGCAGTTCTTC. Translated: CATSDLQASGKGEQFF.

The chain links TRBV9 to TRBJ1-1; 7 nucleotides line up with TRBD1. CDR3 size: 15 residues. The germline V gene encodes CDR1 SGDLS and CDR2 YYNGEE. V dropped 3 bases and J dropped 4; count of bases not matched to a gene: 9. CDR3 coding DNA: TGTGCCAGCAGCGCTTTACAGGGGTTGGGCACTGAAGCTTTCTTT. It specifies CASSALQGLGTEAFF.

This clone came up a few times. This rearrangement joins TRBV19 to TRBJ2-1, with D maybe TRBD1 (5 bases). Germline CDR1 reads LNHDA; CDR2 reads SQIVND (reference sequence). V gave up 5 bases and J gave up 4 bases, with 15 bases separating them. The CDR3 length is 15 residues. The DNA of the CDR3 is TGTGCCAGTAGTCCACAGGCTCAAAATTACAATGAGCAGTTCTTC. Protein product: CASSPQAQNYNEQFF.

This clone was detected a few times. The chain combines TRBV5-1 with TRBJ2-2, with TRBD1 matching 12 bases. Germline V gene sequence: CDR1 SGHRS, CDR2 YFSETQ. The J segment lost 4 bases and the V segment lost 0 bases, leaving 7 bases of the junction unmatched. The CDR3 runs 18 residues. The CDR3 region has the DNA TGCGCCAGCAGCTTGGAAGGGACAGGGGGCTATGGCACCGGGGAGCTGTTTTTT. Protein product: CASSLEGTGGYGTGELFF.

The rearrangement joins TRBV28 to TRBJ1-2, with D possibly TRBD1 on 6 matching bases. The germline CDR1 and CDR2 sequences are MDHEN and SYDVKM. The V end was cut by 5 bases, the J end by 2 bases, with 15 bases between. This CDR3 contains 15 residues. CDR3 coding DNA: TGTGCCAGCAGTATCCCACCCGGGACAAACTATGGCTACACCTTC. It encodes CASSIPPGTNYGYTF.

The chain links TRBV7-6 to TRBJ2-1, with TRBD2 identical over 7 bases. Germline loops: CDR1 SGHVS, CDR2 FNYEAQ. This CDR3 spans 14 amino acids. V was clipped by 2 bases and J by 8 bases; unmatched bases: 6. The DNA for the CDR3 is TGTGCCAGCAGCTTATTTGGGGAGGGCGATGAGCAGTTCTTC. It translates to CASSLFGEGDEQFF.

The CDR3 loop reads CASSSPGLAEETQYF. CDR3 nucleotide sequence: TGTGCCAGCAGCTCTCCCGGACTAGCAGAAGAGACCCAGTACTTC. This sequence joins TRBV27 and TRBJ2-5; 8 nucleotides agree with TRBD2. The CDR3 is 15 residues long. The germline CDR1 and CDR2 sequences are MNHEY and SMNVEV (reference sequence). V shed 6 bases and J 3 bases; nucleotides not matched to a gene: 9.

V gene TRBV2 combines with J gene TRBJ2-3; the D is unclear. The CDR3 spans 14 residues. Germline V gene lookup returns CDR1 SNHLY and CDR2 FYNNEI. Trimming took 2 bases from V and 4 from J, leaving 10 bases between them. The CDR3 is CASSELVPADTQYF. The DNA of the CDR3 is TGTGCCAGCAGTGAACTAGTTCCCGCAGATACGCAGTATTTT.

The J gene is TRBJ2-3, the V gene TRBV19, with no clear D. Looked up from germline, CDR1 is LNHDA and CDR2 is SQIVND (reference sequence). V was clipped by 5 bases and J by 2 bases, with 5 bases between them. This CDR3 is built from 12 residues. DNA for the CDR3: TGTGCCAGTAGTCTCCTCACAGATACGCAGTATTTT. Amino acid sequence: CASSLLTDTQYF. The complete variable domain, with remaining parts taken from reference TRBV19 and TRBJ2-3, reads DGGITQSPKYLFRKEGQNVTLSCEQNLNHDAMYWYRQDPGQGLRLIYYSQIVNDFQKGDIAEGYSVSREKKESFPLTVTSAQKNPTAFYLCASSLLTDTQYFGPGTRLTVL.

The rearrangement links TRBV2 to TRBJ1-2; 12 nucleotides align to TRBD1. The ends lost 6 bases at V and 4 bases at J; junction bases unmatched: 3. The CDR3 length is 14 residues. Germline lookup yields CDR1 SNHLY and CDR2 FYNNEI. The chain's CDR3 is CASRGQGATYGYTF. The CDR3, as DNA: TGTGCCAGCAGGGGACAGGGGGCGACCTATGGCTACACCTTC.

The chain links TRBV30 to TRBJ2-2; D uncertain. Trimming removed 4 bases at V and 5 bases at J, with 14 bases between. This CDR3 contains 14 residues. Germline CDR1 and CDR2: GTSNPN and SVGIG (reference sequence). The CDR3 nucleotides read TGTGCCTGGATGAGAATCCCCTTTACCGGGGAGCTGTTTTTT. Translation: CAWMRIPFTGELFF.

This clone was observed a single time. The chain couples TRBV3-1 (or the pseudogene TRBV3-2) to TRBJ2-3; TRBD2 matches at 8 bases. Trimming took 2 bases from V and 3 from J; bases not matched to a gene: 7. This CDR3 has 16 amino acids. Germline V gene lookup returns CDR1 LGHDT and CDR2 YNNKEL (reference sequence). The CDR3 is CASSQTGGGRTDTQYF. In nucleotides, the CDR3 is TGTGCCAGCAGCCAAACGGGCGGGGGGAGGACAGATACGCAGTATTTT.

V is TRBV28 and J is TRBJ1-3; TRBD1 might be the D (6 bases). V was cut by 6 bases and J by 2 bases, with 14 bases left in between. The germline CDR1 and CDR2 sequences are MDHEN and SYDVKM. The CDR3 runs 15 residues. The CDR3: CASRGMTGTGNTIYF. The CDR3 DNA reads as TGTGCCAGCAGGGGAATGACAGGCACTGGAAACACCATATATTTT. Variable domain in full (rest from reference TRBV28 and TRBJ1-3): DVKVTQSSRYLVKRTGEKVFLECVQDMDHENMFWYRQDPGLGLRLIYFSYDVKMKEKGDIPEGYSVSREKKERFSLILESASTNQTSMYLCASRGMTGTGNTIYFGEGSWLTVV.

This clone was detected once. The chain joins TRBV3-1 (or the pseudogene TRBV3-2) to TRBJ2-1; 14 bases match TRBD2. CDR3 length: 20 amino acids. Trimming removed 2 bases from V and 1 base from J; junction bases left unmatched: 10. CDR1 and CDR2 (germline): LGHDT, YNNKEL (reference sequence). The DNA for the CDR3 is TGTGCCAGCAGCCAACAAGGGACTAGCGGGAGAAGAGGGTCCTACAATGAGCAGTTCTTC. Protein: CASSQQGTSGRRGSYNEQFF.

This clone was detected once. J is TRBJ2-5 and V is TRBV19, with D unclear. CDR1 and CDR2 from the germline V gene are LNHDA and SQIVND (reference sequence). Trimming cost V 5 bases and J 5 bases, with 15 bases left between them. The CDR3 is 14 amino acids. Written as DNA, the CDR3 is TGTGCCAGTAGTCCTCCCCAGGAATCGGAGACCCAGTACTTC. Translation: CASSPPQESETQYF. Filled out from reference TRBV19 and TRBJ2-5, the complete variable domain reads DGGITQSPKYLFRKEGQNVTLSCEQNLNHDAMYWYRQDPGQGLRLIYYSQIVNDFQKGDIAEGYSVSREKKESFPLTVTSAQKNPTAFYLCASSPPQESETQYFGPGTRLLVL.

The V call is TRBV4-1, the J call TRBJ2-7; 11 bases map to TRBD2. Germline trimming cut 6 bases from V and 5 bases from J; bases unmatched to any gene: 12. In germline, CDR1 is MGHRA, CDR2 YSYEKL. This CDR3 is 16 amino acids long. The CDR3: CASRRAETSGSHEQYF. CDR3 sequence (DNA): TGCGCCAGCAGACGGGCGGAAACTAGCGGGAGCCACGAGCAGTACTTC.

The V call is TRBV6-5, the J call TRBJ1-5; D remains unclear. The germline V gene has CDR1 MNHEY and CDR2 SVGAGI. The CDR3 is 14 amino acids. The V gene lost 10 bases and the J gene lost 4 bases, with 17 bases spanning the gap. The CDR3 nucleotides are TGTGCCACCACCGCGACGGAGGAGAATCAGCCCCAGCATTTT. Its translation is CATTATEENQPQHF.

This chain joins TRBV7-8 and TRBJ2-1, with 13 bases that match TRBD2. The CDR3 loop spans 17 amino acids. V lost 5 bases and J lost 9; bases outside the gene matches: 13. CDR1 and CDR2 from the germline V gene are SGHVS and FQNEAQ. The CDR3 bases are TGTGCCAGCAGCCAGGGAACGGGACTAGCGGGATCTACTGAGCAGTTCTTC. Its protein product is CASSQGTGLAGSTEQFF.

The gene calls are TRBV6-5 and TRBJ1-2; D is unresolved. The length of the CDR3 is 12 residues. Per the germline V gene, CDR1 is MNHEY and CDR2 is SVGAGI. Trimming pared 7 bases from V and 7 bases from J, leaving 13 bases between. The CDR3 loop is CASKPGSAGYTF. For the CDR3, the DNA is TGTGCCAGCAAGCCGGGTTCGGCTGGCTACACCTTC.

A few counts support this clone. The chain couples TRBV30 to TRBJ1-1; maybe TRBD1 (6 bases). Germline-derived CDR1 and CDR2 are GTSNPN and SVGIG (reference sequence). The ends were cut back, 2 bases at V and 1 base at J, with 11 bases in the middle. The CDR3 is made up of 14 amino acids. The CDR3 loop is CAWSTGTPNTEAFF. The CDR3 nucleotides are TGTGCCTGGAGTACCGGGACACCGAACACTGAAGCTTTCTTT.

The chain recombines TRBV5-4 with TRBJ2-2; 7 nucleotides align to TRBD1. After removal of 5 bases from V and 0 bases from J, the junction contained 4 bases not matched to a gene. The V gene's germline CDR1 is SGHNT and CDR2 YYREEE (reference sequence). This CDR3 has 15 amino acids. DNA of the CDR3: TGTGCCAGCAGTCTTGACAGGGCGAACACCGGGGAGCTGTTTTTT. Translated, it gives CASSLDRANTGELFF.

The chain uses TRBV5-1 and TRBJ2-1; 7 bases fit TRBD2. This CDR3 comprises 14 residues. With 1 base clipped from V and 7 bases from J, the junction kept 5 bases outside the gene matches. CDR1 and CDR2 (germline): SGHRS, YFSETQ. The CDR3 nucleotides are TGCGCCAGCAGCTTGTTTGCGGGAGTAAATGAGCAGTTCTTC. Its protein is CASSLFAGVNEQFF. The variable domain in full, completed from reference TRBV5-1 and TRBJ2-1, reads KAGVTQTPRYLIKTRGQQVTLSCSPISGHRSVSWYQQTPGQGLQFLFEYFSETQRNKGNFPGRFSGRQFSNSRSEMNVSTLELGDSALYLCASSLFAGVNEQFFGPGTRLTVL.